The 7 T cell receptor beta chains given below trace back to one sample, sequenced in a study of T cell repertoires in cytomegalovirus infection. MiXCR, applied by TCRdb to the reads, yields one record per CDR3 protein. The table lists 510,000 or so distinct CDR3 sequences, roughly 29% of them singletons, with about 13% in the top ten. The sample comprised PBMCs. The source of these receptors is a human donor in good health (CMV status not recorded). Some clones in this sample may be carry-over from other donors' samples.

The genes are TRBV6-8 and TRBJ2-3; tentative D call: TRBD2 (5 bases). Germline CDR1 and CDR2: MNHGY and SAAAGT. The V gene lost 2 bases and the J gene lost 8 bases, with 17 bases spanning the gap. The CDR3 loop spans 15 amino acids. The CDR3 DNA is TGTGCCAGCAGTTACCTGGGGTCGGGTGAGGGTACGCAGTATTTT. Amino acids: CASSYLGSGEGTQYF.

This clonotype was observed a few times. The V call is TRBV5-1, the J call TRBJ1-2, with D unclear. Germline CDR1 is SGHRS and CDR2 is YFSETQ. Trimming removed 5 bases at V and 7 bases at J, with 12 bases between. This CDR3 region has 12 residues. CDR3 sequence reads: CASSSNGGGYTF. CDR3 DNA sequence: TGCGCCAGCAGTTCCAACGGAGGTGGCTACACCTTC.

There are a few counts of this clonotype. This sequence joins TRBV10-3 and TRBJ2-7; no reliable D call. The CDR3 extends over 11 amino acids. CDR1 is ENHRY, CDR2 SYGVKD, per germline. The V end lost 8 bases, the J end lost 3 bases, and 8 bases lay between the germline ends. The CDR3 DNA is TGTGCCATCTCAACGGACTACGAGCAGTACTTC. Its protein is CAISTDYEQYF.

The chain combines TRBV7-9 with TRBJ2-2; the match to TRBD1 covers 7 bases. This CDR3 spans 15 amino acids. CDR1 and CDR2 from the germline V gene are SEHNR and FQNEAQ (reference sequence). The V and J ends lost 6 bases and 3 bases, in that order; junction bases with no gene match: 7. The CDR3 nucleotides are TGTGCCAGCAGGCCTACAGGGGTCTACACCGGGGAGCTGTTTTTT. Amino acid sequence: CASRPTGVYTGELFF.

This clonotype was seen only a few times. V gene TRBV27 combines with J gene TRBJ2-7; D is ambiguous. The CDR3 extends over 12 amino acids. V gave up 4 bases and J gave up 5 bases, with 9 bases separating them. Germline V gene sequence: CDR1 MNHEY, CDR2 SMNVEV (reference sequence). CDR3: CASSSGPNEQYV. The CDR3 bases are TGTGCCAGCAGTTCTGGTCCTAACGAGCAGTACGTC.

This clonotype was observed a handful of times. V gene TRBV2 combines with J gene TRBJ1-1, with 7 nucleotides matching TRBD1. The CDR3 has 15 amino acids. Trimming cost V 7 bases and J 4 bases; bases outside gene matches: 12. Looked up from germline, CDR1 is SNHLY and CDR2 is FYNNEI. CDR3 sequence: CASKNPQGDFTEAFF. CDR3 sequence (DNA): TGTGCCAGCAAAAACCCCCAGGGGGACTTCACTGAAGCTTTCTTT. The full variable domain, with the rest looked up from reference TRBV2 and TRBJ1-1, is EPEVTQTPSHQVTQMGQEVILRCVPISNHLYFYWYRQILGQKVEFLVSFYNNEISEKSEIFDDQFSVERPDGSNFTLKIRSTKLEDSAMYFCASKNPQGDFTEAFFGQGTRLTVV.

The chain employs TRBV5-1 and TRBJ2-1; D is tentatively TRBD1 or TRBD2 (5 bases each). Per germline, CDR1 SGHRS and CDR2 YFSETQ. V was pared by 2 bases and J by 8 bases, with 14 bases between. The CDR3 spans 14 residues. The CDR3, as DNA: TGCGCCAGCAGCTTTGGGACCCCGGGCGATGAGCAGTTCTTC. It encodes CASSFGTPGDEQFF.